The 18 T cell receptor beta chains presented below share a single source sample, sequenced in a study of blood T cell repertoires in COVID-19. Clones were sequenced by immunoSEQ multiplex PCR, and TCRdb holds only the in-frame ones, with some missing. The table records 150,000 or so clones, over 75% of them present only once. The sequenced sample consisted of peripheral blood. All receptors come from a man younger than 35 with COVID-19, enrolled during active disease.

V and J are TRBV3-1 (or the pseudogene TRBV3-2) and TRBJ2-3; perhaps TRBD1 as D (6 bases). CDR1 and CDR2 (germline): LGHDT, YNNKEL (reference sequence). The CDR3 covers 16 residues. V was cut by 0 bases and J by 2 bases, with 12 bases left in between. CDR3 sequence (DNA): TGTGCCAGCAGCCAAGATATAGGGGGATTCACAGATACGCAGTATTTT. Its translation: CASSQDIGGFTDTQYF.

V is TRBV7-6 and J is TRBJ2-7; D possibly corresponds to TRBD2 (6 bases). The CDR3 contains 16 residues. Germline V gene data show CDR1 as SGHVS and CDR2 as FNYEAQ. Deletions cut 0 bases from V and 2 bases from J, with 14 bases between. CDR3 protein: CASSLAPGEVTYEQYF. In DNA form, the CDR3 reads TGTGCCAGCAGCTTAGCGCCGGGGGAAGTAACCTACGAGCAGTACTTC. The full variable domain, rest sourced from reference TRBV7-6 and TRBJ2-7, is GAGVSQSPRYKVTKRGQDVALRCDPISGHVSLYWYRQALGQGPEFLTYFNYEAQQDKSGLPNDRFSAERPEGSISTLTIQRTEQRDSAMYRCASSLAPGEVTYEQYFGPGTRLTVT.

The chain recombines TRBV2 with TRBJ2-7; D possibly corresponds to TRBD2 (6 bases). The CDR3 is made up of 14 amino acids. The V gene's germline CDR1 is SNHLY and CDR2 FYNNEI. Trimming pared 7 bases from V and 5 bases from J, leaving 18 bases between. The chain's CDR3 is CASNDRGEDHEQYF. The CDR3 region has the DNA TGTGCCAGCAATGACCGCGGGGAGGACCACGAGCAGTACTTC.

The rearrangement joins TRBV23-1 to TRBJ2-2; tentative D call: TRBD1 (7 bases). TRBV23-1 is identified as an open reading frame with a role that is uncertain. This CDR3 comprises 15 residues. V lost 6 bases and J 5 bases, leaving 16 bases between the germline ends. CDR3 nucleotides: TGCGCCAGCAGACGGAGGGACAGTTCTACCGGGGAGCTGTTTTTT. Its protein is CASRRRDSSTGELFF.

This clone was detected only once. V gene TRBV11-2 combines with J gene TRBJ2-7, with 9 bases lining up with TRBD2. The CDR3 totals 16 residues. Looked up from germline, CDR1 is SGHAT and CDR2 is FQNNGV. V trimming: 5 bases; J trimming: 0 bases; junction bases outside the gene matches: 8. The CDR3 here is CASSPPFSGSSYEQYF. CDR3 DNA sequence: TGTGCCAGCAGCCCCCCCTTTAGCGGGAGCTCCTACGAGCAGTACTTC.

The chain has TRBV4-1 and TRBJ1-5, with 10 bases matching TRBD1. CDR1 and CDR2 from the germline V gene are MGHRA and YSYEKL. The trim removed 3 bases at V and 6 bases at J, leaving 8 bases unmatched. This CDR3 contains 16 residues. As DNA, the CDR3 is TGCGCCAGCAGCCAGGCTGGACAGGGGGTAAGTCAGCCCCAGCATTTT. Translation gives CASSQAGQGVSQPQHF.

Ten or more counts support this clone. The chain has TRBV11-2 and TRBJ1-1; D remains ambiguous. Trimming cost V 7 bases and J 3 bases, with 9 bases left between them. The CDR3 is 12 residues long. Germline V gene sequence: CDR1 SGHAT, CDR2 FQNNGV. The CDR3 spells CASTYRDTEAFF. The CDR3 nucleotides read TGTGCCAGCACCTATCGGGACACTGAAGCTTTCTTT.

The chain joins TRBV2 to TRBJ2-1; D is perhaps TRBD1 (8 bases). Germline CDR1 reads SNHLY; CDR2 reads FYNNEI. V lost 6 bases to trimming and J lost 9 bases, with 24 bases between them. The CDR3 consists of 16 residues. CDR3 DNA sequence: TGTGCCAGCAGGGGAGGGAGGACAGGGCGGGTCGGTGAGCAGTTCTTC. This codes for CASRGGRTGRVGEQFF.

This sequence joins TRBV28 and TRBJ2-7, with 7 positions matching TRBD1. The germline gives CDR1 MDHEN, CDR2 SYDVKM. This CDR3 region has 15 residues. The V and J ends lost 5 bases and 3 bases, in that order; junction bases with no gene match: 10. The CDR3 here is CASSGPTGIVYEQYF. DNA for the CDR3: TGTGCCAGCAGTGGACCGACAGGGATAGTCTACGAGCAGTACTTC. Supplemented by reference TRBV28 and TRBJ2-7, the full variable domain reads DVKVTQSSRYLVKRTGEKVFLECVQDMDHENMFWYRQDPGLGLRLIYFSYDVKMKEKGDIPEGYSVSREKKERFSLILESASTNQTSMYLCASSGPTGIVYEQYFGPGTRLTVT.

This chain joins TRBV18 and TRBJ1-5; D may be TRBD1 (6 bases). This CDR3 comprises 16 residues. Between the trimmed V and J ends, which lost 4 bases and 0 bases, there was a span of 13 bases. Germline CDR1 is KGHSH and CDR2 is LQKENI. CDR3 residues: CASSQNRGGSNQPQHF. CDR3 bases: TGTGCCAGCTCACAAAACCGAGGGGGTAGCAATCAGCCCCAGCATTTT.

DNA for the CDR3: TGTGCCAGCAGTTTAACGCGTGAAAAACTGTTTTTT. This codes for CASSLTREKLFF. This rearrangement joins TRBV28 to TRBJ1-4; no clear D. V was clipped by 2 bases and J by 7 bases, with 5 bases between them. CDR3 length: 12 residues. Per the germline V gene, CDR1 is MDHEN and CDR2 is SYDVKM.

The gene calls are TRBV27 and TRBJ2-6; no firm D call. The germline gives CDR1 MNHEY, CDR2 SMNVEV (reference sequence). The V and J ends lost 2 bases and 0 bases respectively, with 14 bases between them. The CDR3 has 18 amino acids. The CDR3 DNA follows: TGTGCCAGCAGTTTAAAGTCTGCAGGATTCTCTGGGGCCAACGTCCTGACTTTC. It encodes CASSLKSAGFSGANVLTF.

The chain joins TRBV28 to TRBJ2-1, with TRBD2 matching 14 bases. The CDR3 has 16 residues. V shed 6 bases and J 5 bases; nucleotides not matched to a gene: 6. Germline CDR1 reads MDHEN; CDR2 reads SYDVKM. CDR3 in DNA: TGTGCCAGCAGCCGACTAGCGGGAGGGCCAAACAATGAGCAGTTCTTC. Translated: CASSRLAGGPNNEQFF.

The chain is built from TRBV28 and TRBJ2-3; 7 nucleotides agree with TRBD2. The CDR3 contains 12 residues. Germline V gene sequence: CDR1 MDHEN, CDR2 SYDVKM. The CDR3 nucleotides are TGTGGCTGCGGGAGTCCTACCTTGACGCAGTATTTT. Translating it yields CGCGSPTLTQYF.

V usage is TRBV3-1 (or the pseudogene TRBV3-2) and J usage is TRBJ1-6; D not certain. CDR1 and CDR2 (germline): LGHDT, YNNKEL (reference sequence). Trimming took 1 base from V and 8 from J, leaving 9 bases between them. The CDR3 extends over 14 amino acids. CDR3 residues: CASSQGARYSPLHF. The DNA of the CDR3 is TGTGCCAGCAGCCAAGGTGCGCGTTATTCACCCCTCCACTTT.

The chain uses TRBV4-3 and TRBJ2-1; TRBD2 aligns across 10 bases. This CDR3 is 16 amino acids long. In germline, CDR1 is LGHNA, CDR2 YSLEER. V gave up 4 bases and J gave up 5 bases; unmatched junction bases: 8. The CDR3 DNA is TGCGCCAGCAGCCTATTCCTAGCGGGAGTAAACAATGAGCAGTTCTTC. Its translation is CASSLFLAGVNNEQFF.

This chain connects TRBV19 to TRBJ2-7, with 9 bases identical to TRBD1. Germline V lookup: CDR1 LNHDA, CDR2 SQIVND (reference sequence). V lost 5 bases to trimming and J lost 3 bases; unmatched junction nucleotides: 5. The CDR3 loop spans 14 amino acids. The CDR3 DNA is TGTGCCAGTAGTCAGGACAGGGGTGACTACGAGCAGTACTTC. Its translation is CASSQDRGDYEQYF.

V is TRBV27 and J is TRBJ1-1; D is possibly TRBD1 (5 bases). The CDR3 runs 14 residues. The V end was cut by 3 bases, the J end by 5 bases, with 13 bases between. In germline, CDR1 is MNHEY, CDR2 SMNVEV (reference sequence). CDR3 sequence: CASSFSGGRTEAFF. DNA for the CDR3: TGTGCCAGCAGTTTCTCGGGGGGACGGACTGAAGCTTTCTTT.